The 30 T cell receptor beta chains presented below share a single source sample, sequenced in a study of blood T cell repertoires in COVID-19. TCRdb's table, derived via immunoSEQ multiplex PCR, lists solely in-frame clones and lacks some. Among about 250,000 clones listed, over 75% were seen once. Sequencing was done on a sample of PBMCs or T cells enriched from blood (not recorded which). These receptors all stem from a woman under 30 who had recovered from COVID-19.

J is TRBJ2-2 and V is TRBV4-2; 7 bases fit TRBD2. This CDR3 has 14 residues. J gave up 3 bases and V 4 bases, and 2 bases lay outside the gene matches. The V gene's germline CDR1 is LGHNA and CDR2 YNFKEQ. Here the CDR3 reads CASSLGGDTGELFF. CDR3 DNA sequence: TGTGCCAGCAGCCTGGGAGGGGACACCGGGGAGCTGTTTTTT.

V gene TRBV6-6 combines with J gene TRBJ2-5; no clear D gene. Trimming left V 5 bases short and J 1 base short, with 11 bases between. The germline V gene encodes CDR1 MNHNY and CDR2 SVGAGI (reference sequence). The CDR3 contains 14 residues. The CDR3 spells CASSQLTRQETQYF. The CDR3, as DNA: TGTGCCAGCAGTCAACTGACACGCCAAGAGACCCAGTACTTC.

The chain is built from TRBV4-2 and TRBJ2-7, with 8 bases matching TRBD1. The CDR3 consists of 14 residues. Per germline, CDR1 LGHNA and CDR2 YNFKEQ. The V and J ends lost 4 bases and 2 bases, in that order; junction bases with no gene match: 4. CDR3 region: CASSLTGDTYEQYF. In DNA, the CDR3 is TGTGCCAGCAGCCTGACAGGGGATACCTACGAGCAGTACTTC.

The V call is TRBV12-5, the J call TRBJ2-1; D not certain. The CDR3 sequence is 12 residues long. V was cut by 7 bases and J by 8 bases, with 12 bases left in between. The V gene's germline CDR1 is LGHNT and CDR2 FRNRAP. CDR3 DNA: TGTGCTAGTGCCCCAGAAACGCATGAGCAGTTCTTC. Its translation is CASAPETHEQFF. The entire variable domain, with the rest obtained from reference TRBV12-5 and TRBJ2-1, is as follows: DARVTQTPRHKVTEMGQEVTMRCQPILGHNTVFWYRQTMMQGLELLAYFRNRAPLDDSGMPKDRFSAEMPDATLATLKIQPSEPRDSAVYFCASAPETHEQFFGPGTRLTVL.

The rearrangement links TRBV5-1 to TRBJ1-5; the D gene is possibly TRBD1 (5 bases). The CDR3 extends over 16 amino acids. The V and J ends lost 4 bases and 7 bases respectively, with 21 bases between them. Germline V CDR1 and CDR2: SGHRS, YFSETQ. CDR3 in amino acids: CASSPSPDSPYQPQHF. CDR3 nucleotide sequence: TGCGCCAGCAGCCCTTCACCTGACAGCCCCTACCAGCCCCAGCATTTT.

This clone was counted a single time. The chain carries TRBV7-9 and TRBJ1-2; TRBD1 is a possible D gene (6 bases). CDR3 length: 14 residues. Germline CDR1 is SEHNR and CDR2 is FQNEAQ (reference sequence). The ends were cut back, 5 bases at V and 1 base at J, with 11 bases in the middle. The CDR3 DNA reads as TGTGCCAGCAGCGCCGGACAGAGTAACTATGGCTACACCTTC. Its protein is CASSAGQSNYGYTF.

The CDR3 reads CASSSRDNSYNEQFF. The CDR3 DNA reads TGTGCCAGCAGCTCCCGGGACAACTCCTACAATGAGCAGTTCTTC. The gene calls are TRBV3-1 (or the pseudogene TRBV3-2) and TRBJ2-1, with a possible D match to TRBD1 (6 bases). V was clipped by 5 bases and J by 0 bases, with 11 bases between them. The germline V gene encodes CDR1 LGHDT and CDR2 YNNKEL (reference sequence). This CDR3 spans 15 amino acids.

The rearrangement uses TRBV5-6 and TRBJ1-3; 8 nucleotides align to TRBD1. J gave up 2 bases and V 4 bases, and 11 bases lay outside the gene matches. CDR3 length: 17 residues. Germline V gene data show CDR1 as SGHDT and CDR2 as YYEEEE. CDR3 loop: CASSPTRLTGAGNTIYF. The CDR3 nucleotides read TGTGCCAGCAGCCCCACACGCCTGACAGGGGCTGGAAACACCATATATTTT.

This sequence joins TRBV6-2 or TRBV6-3 and TRBJ1-1, with D hard to call. Trimming removed 3 bases from V and 4 bases from J, with 6 bases in between. Per germline, CDR1 MNHEY and CDR2 SVGEGT. The CDR3 has 12 residues. Here the CDR3 DNA reads TGTGCCAGCAGTTATCCGAGCACTGAAGCTTTCTTT. This translates into CASSYPSTEAFF.

The chain employs TRBV19 and TRBJ1-3; 7 bases match TRBD1. V shed 10 bases and J 1 base; nucleotides not matched to a gene: 4. This CDR3 comprises 13 residues. Germline V lookup: CDR1 LNHDA, CDR2 SQIVND (reference sequence). CDR3 residues: CATAGGSGNTIYF. DNA of the CDR3: TGTGCCACAGCAGGGGGTTCTGGAAACACCATATATTTT.

The CDR3 is CASSRQENTEAFF. As DNA, the CDR3 is TGTGCCAGCAGTCGTCAGGAGAACACTGAAGCTTTCTTT. This rearrangement joins TRBV6-2 or TRBV6-3 to TRBJ1-1; D is undetermined. The CDR3 extends over 13 amino acids. Per germline, CDR1 MNHEY and CDR2 SVGEGT. Trimming took off 5 bases at V and 1 base at J, with 8 bases between the two ends.

The chain joins TRBV7-3 to TRBJ2-2; 8 positions agree with TRBD2. CDR3 length: 16 amino acids. Germline CDR1 and CDR2: SGHTA and FQGTGA. The J segment lost 4 bases and the V segment lost 1 base, leaving 5 bases of the junction unmatched. The CDR3: CASSLMAGGSTGELFF. The CDR3 DNA follows: TGTGCCAGCAGCTTAATGGCGGGGGGTTCCACCGGGGAGCTGTTTTTT.

The chain is built from TRBV19 and TRBJ2-2, with a possible D match to TRBD2 (5 bases). Germline V gives CDR1 LNHDA, CDR2 SQIVND (reference sequence). V dropped 2 bases and J dropped 6 bases, with 16 bases sitting between them. CDR3 length: 16 amino acids. This CDR3 reads CASSITGVWFAGELFF. For the CDR3, the DNA is TGTGCCAGTAGTATAACCGGGGTATGGTTTGCCGGGGAGCTGTTTTTT.

This chain joins TRBV3-1 (or the pseudogene TRBV3-2) and TRBJ2-3; D is possibly TRBD2 (6 bases). V lost 2 bases to trimming and J lost 7 bases, with 22 bases between them. The length of the CDR3 is 17 residues. Looked up from germline, CDR1 is LGHDT and CDR2 is YNNKEL (reference sequence). DNA of the CDR3: TGTGCCAGCAGCCAACCTCGAGGGGCGGCCGGGGGATATACGCAGTATTTT. It codes for CASSQPRGAAGGYTQYF.

The gene calls are TRBV14 and TRBJ2-5; D is possibly TRBD1 (8 bases). CDR1 is SGHDN, CDR2 FVKESK, per germline. V lost 4 bases to trimming and J lost 2 bases, with 14 bases between them. This CDR3 has 15 amino acids. The CDR3 DNA follows: TGTGCCAGCAGCCCACAGGGGGAGGGGCAAGAGACCCAGTACTTC. Translated: CASSPQGEGQETQYF.

The chain couples TRBV5-1 to TRBJ1-4; D is ambiguous. V lost 1 base to trimming and J lost 4 bases, with 14 bases between them. CDR1 and CDR2 (germline): SGHRS, YFSETQ. The CDR3 loop spans 16 amino acids. DNA for the CDR3: TGCGCCAGCAGCTTGCTGGCGGGCCTTCGTAATGAAAAACTGTTTTTT. It is translated as CASSLLAGLRNEKLFF. The full variable domain, in which reference TRBV5-1 and TRBJ1-4 provide the parts outside the CDR3, is KAGVTQTPRYLIKTRGQQVTLSCSPISGHRSVSWYQQTPGQGLQFLFEYFSETQRNKGNFPGRFSGRQFSNSRSEMNVSTLELGDSALYLCASSLLAGLRNEKLFFGSGTQLSVL.

This chain links TRBV6-5 with TRBJ2-3, with 7 positions matching TRBD2. The trim removed 10 bases at V and 1 base at J, leaving 5 bases unmatched. CDR3 size: 13 residues. Germline CDR1 reads MNHEY; CDR2 reads SVGAGI. CDR3 in amino acids: CATKRGRTDTQYF. The CDR3, as DNA: TGTGCCACCAAGCGGGGCCGCACAGATACGCAGTATTTT.

This chain links TRBV4-1 with TRBJ1-4; TRBD1 might be the D (5 bases). Trimming stripped 0 bases from V and 8 bases from J, with 13 bases between. Germline-derived CDR1 and CDR2 are MGHRA and YSYEKL. There are 15 residues in the CDR3. This CDR3 reads CASSQEGRVREKLFF. DNA of the CDR3: TGCGCCAGCAGCCAAGAAGGCAGGGTCAGGGAAAAACTGTTTTTT.

The rearrangement uses TRBV5-1 and TRBJ1-1; D unclear. The germline CDR1 and CDR2 sequences are SGHRS and YFSETQ. V dropped 4 bases and J dropped 1 base, with 11 bases sitting between them. The CDR3 totals 14 residues. As DNA, the CDR3 is TGCGCCAGCAGCGCCGGTATTACGAACACTGAAGCTTTCTTT. Translated, it gives CASSAGITNTEAFF.

V usage is TRBV7-3 and J usage is TRBJ2-7, with a weak D call TRBD1 (8 bases). Germline-derived CDR1 and CDR2 are SGHTA and FQGTGA. V lost 5 bases and J 5 bases, leaving 13 bases between the germline ends. This CDR3 spans 13 amino acids. The CDR3 DNA sequence: TGTGCCAGCAGCGACAGGGGAGGGGACGAGCAGTACTTC. Protein: CASSDRGGDEQYF. The full variable domain, in which reference TRBV7-3 and TRBJ2-7 provide the parts outside the CDR3, is GAGVSQTPSNKVTEKGKYVELRCDPISGHTALYWYRQSLGQGPEFLIYFQGTGAADDSGLPNDRFFAVRPEGSVSTLKIQRTERGDSAVYLCASSDRGGDEQYFGPGTRLTVT.

The rearrangement joins TRBV30 to TRBJ2-2; 8 positions agree with TRBD1. V gave up 1 base and J gave up 3 bases; unmatched junction bases: 1. The CDR3 spans 14 residues. Looked up from germline, CDR1 is GTSNPN and CDR2 is SVGIG (reference sequence). This CDR3 is CAWSEGQDTGELFF. The CDR3 nucleotides are TGTGCCTGGAGTGAGGGACAGGACACCGGGGAGCTGTTTTTT. Using reference TRBV30 and TRBJ2-2 for the parts outside the CDR3, the full variable domain is SQTIHQWPATLVQPVGSPLSLECTVEGTSNPNLYWYRQAAGRGLQLLFYSVGIGQISSEVPQNLSASRPQDRQFILSSKKLLLSDSGFYLCAWSEGQDTGELFFGEGSRLTVL.

This chain connects TRBV6-6 to TRBJ1-5; 8 nucleotides align to TRBD1. CDR3 size: 15 residues. Trimming removed 6 bases from V and 6 bases from J; junction bases left unmatched: 10. CDR1 is MNHNY and CDR2 is SVGAGI in the germline V gene (reference sequence). The CDR3 DNA reads as TGTGCCAGCAGACCTCCAGGGGGCCTAGGTCAGCCCCAGCATTTT. As protein: CASRPPGGLGQPQHF.

This sequence joins TRBV7-9 and TRBJ2-5; 7 bases align to TRBD1. Germline V gene sequence: CDR1 SEHNR, CDR2 FQNEAQ (reference sequence). The CDR3 consists of 15 residues. Trimming removed 5 bases from V and 2 bases from J; junction bases left unmatched: 8. CDR3 in DNA: TGTGCCAGCAGCCCCCCGGGACAGATACAAGAGACCCAGTACTTC. Translated: CASSPPGQIQETQYF.

This clone was detected once. The genes are TRBV9 and TRBJ1-6; a possible D gene is TRBD1 (5 bases). Germline V gene data show CDR1 as SGDLS and CDR2 as YYNGEE. V was pared by 0 bases and J by 10 bases, with 11 bases between. This CDR3 has 14 amino acids. CDR3 sequence reads: CASSVGTSGSPLHF. CDR3 in DNA: TGTGCCAGCAGCGTAGGGACATCCGGCTCACCCCTCCACTTT.

The rearrangement joins TRBV19 to TRBJ2-5, with a tentative D call TRBD1 (6 bases). Germline values: CDR1 LNHDA, CDR2 SQIVND (reference sequence). The CDR3 extends over 13 amino acids. Trimming stripped 6 bases from V and 3 bases from J, with 11 bases between. The CDR3 reads CASRGQYKETQYF. CDR3 nucleotides: TGTGCCAGTAGAGGACAGTACAAAGAGACCCAGTACTTC.

The chain employs TRBV28 and TRBJ1-2, with D possibly being TRBD1 (5 bases). CDR3 length equals 13 residues. The V end lost 8 bases, the J end lost 8 bases, and 18 bases lay between the germline ends. Germline lookup yields CDR1 MDHEN and CDR2 SYDVKM. The CDR3, as DNA: TGTGCCAGCCGAATTAGTGAAGGGGAAGGCTACACCTTC. Translation gives CASRISEGEGYTF.

V is TRBV16 and J is TRBJ2-7; 9 nucleotides align to TRBD2. The ends lost 0 bases at V and 5 bases at J; junction bases unmatched: 8. The CDR3 consists of 16 residues. Germline assignment: CDR1 KGHSY and CDR2 FQNENV. The CDR3 DNA reads TGTGCCAGCAGCCAATCGTGGGCGGGGGGGCCGCACGAGCAGTACTTC. This gives the protein CASSQSWAGGPHEQYF.

This clone was found a few times. The CDR3: CASRRVNTEAFF. The CDR3, as DNA: TGCGCCAGCAGACGGGTAAACACTGAAGCTTTCTTT. The rearrangement joins TRBV5-1 to TRBJ1-1; D is unresolved. Trimming took 5 bases from V and 2 from J, leaving 7 bases between them. Looked up from germline, CDR1 is SGHRS and CDR2 is YFSETQ. The CDR3 runs 12 residues. Filled out from reference TRBV5-1 and TRBJ1-1, the complete variable domain reads KAGVTQTPRYLIKTRGQQVTLSCSPISGHRSVSWYQQTPGQGLQFLFEYFSETQRNKGNFPGRFSGRQFSNSRSEMNVSTLELGDSALYLCASRRVNTEAFFGQGTRLTVV.

This clone appeared once. The chain joins TRBV6-5 to TRBJ2-1; 7 bases map to TRBD1. V shed 6 bases and J 12 bases; nucleotides not matched to a gene: 14. Germline CDR1 and CDR2: MNHEY and SVGAGI. This CDR3 is built from 14 residues. The CDR3 loop reads CASSSSTGQIWQFF. As DNA, the CDR3 is TGTGCCAGCAGCTCCTCGACAGGGCAGATATGGCAGTTCTTC.

In its sample, this clone was seen once. V and J are TRBV29-1 and TRBJ1-2; 7 bases align to TRBD1. Germline trimming cut 1 base from V and 2 bases from J; bases unmatched to any gene: 10. Germline CDR1 reads SQVTM; CDR2 reads ANQGSEA. This CDR3 is 16 amino acids long. CDR3 amino acids: CSVEGFTGEVNYGYTF. In DNA form, the CDR3 reads TGCAGCGTTGAAGGTTTTACAGGGGAGGTCAACTATGGCTACACCTTC.